This T cell receptor beta chain was identified in a study of cytomegalovirus exposure and HLA in healthy donors. Study at large: The same platform as the roughly 670 first-cohort repertoires was used for the 130 or so validation repertoires, a later analysis reported. Study-wide points: Some public TCRs appeared in many individuals, while most sequences were rare.

Concerning this clone: Its antigen is undetermined.

This table comes from immunoSEQ multiplex PCR, and its TCRdb copy is limited to in-frame clones, with some not included. The sample shows roughly 75,000 clones, around four fifths of them seen only once. Among the roughly 120 subjects of the validation cohort, separate from the 666-subject first cohort, were the donors. Input material: PBMCs. The origin of this receptor is a man younger than 45 in good health and CMV-seronegative.

For the CDR3, the DNA is TGTGCCTGGAGTTATAGCGGGGGGGCCCAAGAGACCCAGTACTTC. It is translated as CAWSYSGGAQETQYF. The V gene is TRBV30, the J gene TRBJ2-5; 11 nucleotides agree with TRBD2. Per the germline V gene, CDR1 is GTSNPN and CDR2 is SVGIG (reference sequence). The CDR3 length is 15 residues. V shed 2 bases and J 1 base; nucleotides not matched to a gene: 3.